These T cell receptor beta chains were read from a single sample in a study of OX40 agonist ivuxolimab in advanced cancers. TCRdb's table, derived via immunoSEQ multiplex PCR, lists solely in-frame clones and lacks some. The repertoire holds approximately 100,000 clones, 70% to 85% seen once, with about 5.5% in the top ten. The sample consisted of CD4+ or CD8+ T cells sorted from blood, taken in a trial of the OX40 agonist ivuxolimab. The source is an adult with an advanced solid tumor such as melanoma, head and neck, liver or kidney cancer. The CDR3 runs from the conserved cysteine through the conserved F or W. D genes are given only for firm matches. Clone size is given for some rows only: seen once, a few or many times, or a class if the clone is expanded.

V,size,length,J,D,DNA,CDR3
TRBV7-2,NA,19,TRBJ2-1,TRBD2,TGTGCCAGCAGCTTACGGGCACAGCGGGGGGGCCTAACCTACAATGAGCAGTTCTTC,CASSLRAQRGGLTYNEQFF
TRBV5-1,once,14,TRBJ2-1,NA,TGCGCCAGCAGCCCCCCTAGCGAATACAATGAGCAGTTCTTC,CASSPPSEYNEQFF
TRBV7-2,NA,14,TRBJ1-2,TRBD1,TGTGCCAGCAGCCCGGACAGGGGGCGAAGAGGCTACACCTTC,CASSPDRGRRGYTF
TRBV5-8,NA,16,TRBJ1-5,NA,TGTGCCAGCTCCTCAGGTGGATGGGGGTTCAATCAGCCCCAGCATTTT,CASSSGGWGFNQPQHF
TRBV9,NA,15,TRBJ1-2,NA,TGTGCCAGCAGTCAAGGGAGGGGCGTCTGGTATGGCTACACCTTC,CASSQGRGVWYGYTF
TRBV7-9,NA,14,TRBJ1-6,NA,TGTGCCAGCAGCGTAAGGGGGGATAATTCACCCCTCCACTTT,CASSVRGDNSPLHF
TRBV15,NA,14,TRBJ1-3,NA,TGTGCCACCAGCAGAATCTACCAGGGTTACACCATATATTTT,CATSRIYQGYTIYF
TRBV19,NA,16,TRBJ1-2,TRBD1,TGTGCCAGTAGTATAGCCGGGACAGGGATCCTCTATGGCTACACCTTC,CASSIAGTGILYGYTF
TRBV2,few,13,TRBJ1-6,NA,TGTGCCAGCAAGGGGCAAGGGAATTCACCCCTCCACTTT,CASKGQGNSPLHF
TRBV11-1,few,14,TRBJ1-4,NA,TGTGCCAGCACCCCCTACTCGGGATATGAAAAACTGTTTTTT,CASTPYSGYEKLFF
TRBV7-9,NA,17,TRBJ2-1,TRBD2,TGTGCCAGCAGCTTAGGGGCGAGCGGGGGGCGGTACAATGAGCAGTTCTTC,CASSLGASGGRYNEQFF
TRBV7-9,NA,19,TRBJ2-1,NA,TGTGCCAGCAGCTCCCGGTTTAGGTCGGGGCCGGACTCCTACAATGAGCAGTTCTTC,CASSSRFRSGPDSYNEQFF
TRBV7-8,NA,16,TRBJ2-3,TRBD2,TGTGCCAGCAGCTTTTTTTCTAGCGGGGGCACAGATACGCAGTATTTT,CASSFFSSGGTDTQYF
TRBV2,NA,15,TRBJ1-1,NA,TGTGCCAGCAGAAACCGACGGGGGGTGAACACTGAAGCTTTCTTT,CASRNRRGVNTEAFF
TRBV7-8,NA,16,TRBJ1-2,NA,TGTGCCAGCAGCTTAGCCCCTGGCAGGGGTGACTATGGCTACACCTTC,CASSLAPGRGDYGYTF
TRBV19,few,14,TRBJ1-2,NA,TGTGCCAGTAGTATATTGAGGTCCCCCACGGGCTACACCTTC,CASSILRSPTGYTF
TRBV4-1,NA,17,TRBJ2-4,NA,TGCGCCAGCAGCCAAGATAGGGCCAGCTTGGGCAAAAACATTCAGTACTTC,CASSQDRASLGKNIQYF
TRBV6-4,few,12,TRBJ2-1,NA,TGTGCCAGCAGTGGACCGAGCAATGAGCAGTTCTTC,CASSGPSNEQFF
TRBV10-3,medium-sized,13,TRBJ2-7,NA,TGTGCCATCAGTGGGTCGGAGGTGGGGGAGCAGTACTTC,CAISGSEVGEQYF
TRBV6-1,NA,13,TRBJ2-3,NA,TGTGCCAGCAGTGCCAGTAAGCCTGATACGCAGTATTTT,CASSASKPDTQYF
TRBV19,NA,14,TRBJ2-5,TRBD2,TGTGCCAGTAGTCAACTAGCGCACCAAGAGACCCAGTACTTC,CASSQLAHQETQYF
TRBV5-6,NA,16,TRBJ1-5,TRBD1,TGTGCCAGCAGCCGACGGGACAGGGGTAGCAATCAGCCCCAGCATTTT,CASSRRDRGSNQPQHF
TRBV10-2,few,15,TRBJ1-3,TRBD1,TGCGCCAGCAGTGACCCACAGGGGTCTGGAAACACCATATATTTT,CASSDPQGSGNTIYF
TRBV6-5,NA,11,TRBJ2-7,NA,TGTGCCAGCAGTTATTGGGGCGAGCAGTACTTC,CASSYWGEQYF
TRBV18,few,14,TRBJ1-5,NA,TGTGCCAGCTCACAGGATAGGGGGTATCAGCCCCAGCATTTT,CASSQDRGYQPQHF
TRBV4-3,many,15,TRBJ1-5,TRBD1,TGCGCCAGCAGCCAAAGACAGGGAGGGGATCAGCCCCAGCATTTT,CASSQRQGGDQPQHF
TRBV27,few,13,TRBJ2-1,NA,TGTGCCAGCACATTAACCGGGACCAATGAGCAGTTCTTC,CASTLTGTNEQFF
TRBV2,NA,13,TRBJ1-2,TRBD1,TGTGCCAGCAGCGGACAGGGGTTCTATGGCTACACCTTC,CASSGQGFYGYTF
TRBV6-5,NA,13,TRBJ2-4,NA,TGTGCCAGCAGTTACTCGGGTCTAAACATTCAGTACTTC,CASSYSGLNIQYF